This entry lists 30 T cell receptor beta chains sequenced from one sample in a study of T cells in Graves' hyperthyroidism and ophthalmopathy. The investigators amplified TCR beta CDR3 regions from RNA transcripts. With the HTBI primer set, the TCR CDR3 went through a first round of RT-PCR. One entry per CDR3 protein results from TCRdb running MiXCR on the multiplex PCR reads. The sample holds approximately 510,000 distinct CDR3 sequences, approximately 49% seen once. Sample: peripheral blood or thyroid tissue (not recorded which). These receptor sequences come from an adult woman with Graves' disease, either hyperthyroidism or ophthalmopathy (not recorded which).

This sequence joins TRBV25-1 and TRBJ2-2; TRBD2 matches 9 bases. Germline V gene sequence: CDR1 MGHDK, CDR2 SYGVNS. This CDR3 has 15 amino acids. V gave up 8 bases and J gave up 7 bases; unmatched junction bases: 11. CDR3 protein: CASSPGLAPIGELFF. The CDR3 DNA reads TGTGCCAGCTCACCAGGACTAGCGCCCATCGGGGAGCTGTTTTTT.

The rearrangement links TRBV7-9 to TRBJ2-5; D remains ambiguous. The CDR3 sequence is 15 residues long. Trimming left V 1 base short and J 1 base short, with 10 bases between. Germline V gene sequence: CDR1 SEHNR, CDR2 FQNEAQ (reference sequence). CDR3 sequence: CASSLGPGPQETQYF. The CDR3 nucleotides read TGTGCCAGCAGCTTAGGTCCCGGCCCCCAAGAGACCCAGTACTTC.

The chain combines TRBV28 with TRBJ1-2; 8 bases line up with TRBD1. J was trimmed by 1 base and V by 6 bases; bases with no gene match: 4. The germline V gene has CDR1 MDHEN and CDR2 SYDVKM. This CDR3 spans 14 amino acids. The CDR3 coding sequence is TGTGCCAGCAGCGAACAGGGGGTTAACTATGGCTACACCTTC. Protein: CASSEQGVNYGYTF.

As to this clonotype: This could be a read error, since a much larger clone is one nucleotide away. The rearrangement uses TRBV5-5 and TRBJ1-1; a possible D gene is TRBD1 (5 bases). CDR1 SGHKS and CDR2 YYEKEE come from the germline V gene (reference sequence). The CDR3 loop spans 15 amino acids. This chain's CDR3 is CASSLGGIMNTEASF. As DNA, the CDR3 is TGTGCCAGCAGCTTGGGGGGGATAATGAACACTGAAGCTTCCTTT. The full variable domain, with the rest looked up from reference TRBV5-5 and TRBJ1-1, is DAGVTQSPTHLIKTRGQQVTLRCSPISGHKSVSWYQQVLGQGPQFIFQYYEKEERGRGNFPDRFSARQFPNYSSELNVNALLLGDSALYLCASSLGGIMNTEASFGQGTRLTVV.

This clonotype was counted ten times or more. This chain links TRBV19 with TRBJ1-5; no definite D call. This CDR3 contains 14 residues. V was trimmed by 5 bases and J by 4 bases, leaving 12 bases between them. Germline CDR1 is LNHDA and CDR2 is SQIVND (reference sequence). The CDR3 reads CASSLPDPNQPQHF. The CDR3, as DNA: TGTGCCAGTAGTCTCCCGGACCCTAATCAGCCCCAGCATTTT.

V usage is TRBV29-1 and J usage is TRBJ2-5; D not resolved. This CDR3 has 12 residues. V gave up 4 bases and J gave up 9 bases, with 15 bases separating them. Germline loops: CDR1 SQVTM, CDR2 ANQGSEA. The CDR3 region is CSVGQRAVAQYF. Written as DNA, the CDR3 is TGCAGCGTTGGACAACGTGCTGTAGCCCAGTACTTC.

This chain connects TRBV24-1 to TRBJ1-2; 8 bases line up with TRBD1. V lost 2 bases to trimming and J lost 7 bases; unmatched junction nucleotides: 11. Germline V gives CDR1 KGHDR, CDR2 SFDVKD. CDR3 length: 16 residues. The chain's CDR3 is CATSDSHLVGTGGYTF. CDR3 bases: TGTGCCACCAGTGATTCGCACTTGGTCGGGACAGGTGGCTACACCTTC.

This clonotype came up many times. The chain uses TRBV29-1 and TRBJ2-3, with a possible D match to TRBD2 (6 bases). Trimming took 4 bases from V and 10 from J, leaving 18 bases between them. The CDR3 has 13 residues. Germline V gene data show CDR1 as SQVTM and CDR2 as ANQGSEA. CDR3 coding DNA: TGCAGCGTTGTGATGGGGGGATTAGGAGCGCAGTATTTT. Protein sequence: CSVVMGGLGAQYF.

This clonotype was seen only a few times. The CDR3 nucleotides read TGTGCCAGCAGACCCGTAAGCGGGACCCAGTACTTC. Its protein is CASRPVSGTQYF. V gene TRBV7-6 combines with J gene TRBJ2-5; D might be TRBD2 (5 bases). The germline CDR1 and CDR2 sequences are SGHVS and FNYEAQ. This CDR3 is built from 12 residues. V was pared by 6 bases and J by 7 bases, with 12 bases between.

The chain couples TRBV2 to TRBJ1-5; D remains unclear. Deletions cut 7 bases from V and 3 bases from J, with 10 bases between. Germline CDR1 SNHLY, CDR2 FYNNEI. The CDR3 totals 13 residues. The CDR3 sequence: CASIFDYNQPQHF. CDR3 nucleotides: TGTGCCAGCATATTCGATTACAATCAGCCCCAGCATTTT.

This rearrangement joins TRBV7-9 to TRBJ1-6; TRBD1 is a possible D gene (5 bases). The germline V and J ends were trimmed by 2 bases and 10 bases, with 9 bases remaining between them. CDR1 is SEHNR and CDR2 is FQNEAQ in the germline V gene (reference sequence). This CDR3 spans 13 amino acids. The CDR3 loop reads CASSLFGDSPLHF. The CDR3 DNA follows: TGTGCCAGCAGCTTATTCGGGGACTCACCCCTCCACTTT.

This clonotype was seen ten or more times. This chain joins TRBV4-1 and TRBJ1-2; TRBD1 matches 7 bases. Germline V lookup: CDR1 MGHRA, CDR2 YSYEKL. J was trimmed by 4 bases and V by 4 bases; bases with no gene match: 6. The CDR3 is 14 residues long. CDR3 in DNA: TGCGCCAGCAGCCCGGGACAGCTTGCCTATGGCTACACCTTC. Protein product: CASSPGQLAYGYTF.

This chain connects TRBV5-1 to TRBJ2-5; D is unclear. The CDR3 sequence is 15 residues long. V lost 0 bases to trimming and J lost 1 base, with 10 bases between them. Germline CDR1 reads SGHRS; CDR2 reads YFSETQ. CDR3 amino acids: CASSLGTDRQETQYF. Written as DNA, the CDR3 is TGCGCCAGCAGCTTGGGGACGGACCGCCAAGAGACCCAGTACTTC.

At least ten counts were recorded for this clonotype. This rearrangement joins TRBV20-1 to TRBJ2-7; tentatively, D is TRBD2 (6 bases). Germline loops: CDR1 DFQATT, CDR2 SNEGSKA (reference sequence). Between the trimmed V and J ends, which lost 3 bases and 3 bases, there was a span of 12 bases. The CDR3 is made up of 13 amino acids. CDR3 sequence reads: CSASRMRGYEQYF. In DNA, the CDR3 is TGCAGTGCTAGCCGGATGCGGGGCTACGAGCAGTACTTC.

The chain employs TRBV30 and TRBJ1-6, with D uncertain. V lost 6 bases and J 8 bases, leaving 2 bases between the germline ends. Germline CDR1 reads GTSNPN; CDR2 reads SVGIG (reference sequence). The CDR3 has 9 amino acids. The CDR3 sequence: CACHSPLHF. CDR3 nucleotides: TGTGCCTGTCATTCACCCCTCCACTTT.

This sequence joins TRBV20-1 and TRBJ1-1; unclear D gene. The CDR3 runs 12 residues. The germline gives CDR1 DFQATT, CDR2 SNEGSKA (reference sequence). The V and J ends lost 6 bases and 0 bases respectively, with 8 bases between them. The CDR3 nucleotides are TGCAGTGCCGCGGGATTGAACACTGAAGCTTTCTTT. Its translation is CSAAGLNTEAFF.

The CDR3: CSRGGPYEQYF. CDR3 DNA sequence: TGCAGCCGTGGGGGCCCCTACGAGCAGTACTTC. The chain recombines TRBV29-1 with TRBJ2-7, with D possibly matching TRBD1 (6 bases). This CDR3 has 11 residues. Germline lookup yields CDR1 SQVTM and CDR2 ANQGSEA. Trimming took off 8 bases at V and 2 bases at J, with 10 bases between the two ends.

This clonotype was seen a handful of times. The chain links TRBV2 to TRBJ2-6; TRBD2 aligns across 8 bases. The CDR3 has 14 amino acids. CDR1 and CDR2 from the germline V gene are SNHLY and FYNNEI. Trimming took 6 bases from V and 4 from J; bases not matched to a gene: 2. CDR3 nucleotide sequence: TGTGCCAGCAGCATAGCGGGGGGGGCCAACGTCCTGACTTTC. It translates to CASSIAGGANVLTF.

DNA for the CDR3: TGCAGCGTTGACGGGGCAGGGCTCTACCAAGAGACCCAGTACTTC. This sequence encodes CSVDGAGLYQETQYF. The V and J genes are TRBV29-1 and TRBJ2-5; D is possibly TRBD1 or TRBD2 (5 bases each). The CDR3 sequence is 15 residues long. V dropped 3 bases and J dropped 0 bases, with 14 bases sitting between them. Germline V gene lookup returns CDR1 SQVTM and CDR2 ANQGSEA.

The chain carries TRBV20-1 and TRBJ2-7; TRBD2 might be the D (5 bases). Trimming shortened V by 4 bases and J by 4 bases, and 11 bases separated the two germline ends. Per the germline V gene, CDR1 is DFQATT and CDR2 is SNEGSKA (reference sequence). The CDR3 has 12 residues. This CDR3 is CSATPREYEQYF. As DNA, the CDR3 is TGCAGTGCTACCCCGAGGGAATACGAGCAGTACTTC.

J is TRBJ2-5 and V is TRBV15, with 9 bases aligning to TRBD2. The CDR3 length is 16 residues. CDR1 LNHNV and CDR2 YYDKDF come from the germline V gene (reference sequence). V was clipped by 1 base and J by 2 bases; unmatched bases: 5. This CDR3 is CATSRVTSGAQETQYF. In nucleotides, the CDR3 is TGTGCCACCAGCAGAGTGACTAGCGGAGCTCAAGAGACCCAGTACTTC.

This clonotype was seen more than once but under ten times. V usage is TRBV29-1 and J usage is TRBJ1-5; a possible D gene is TRBD1 (6 bases). V was trimmed by 7 bases and J by 12 bases, leaving 16 bases between them. Germline values: CDR1 SQVTM, CDR2 ANQGSEA. There are 11 residues in the CDR3. DNA of the CDR3: TGCAGCGCACAATCACAGGGAGGCCAGCATTTT. Its translation: CSAQSQGGQHF.

This clonotype occurred a few times. The CDR3, as DNA: TGTGCCAGCAGAGAACAGGGGGGCGGTAATGAAAAACTGTTTTTT. As protein: CASREQGGGNEKLFF. This chain uses TRBV2 with TRBJ1-4; 8 positions match TRBD1. Germline-derived CDR1 and CDR2 are SNHLY and FYNNEI. The ends lost 6 bases at V and 4 bases at J; junction bases unmatched: 7. CDR3 length: 15 amino acids.

This clonotype was observed many times. The V and J genes are TRBV10-2 and TRBJ2-5; 14 bases align to TRBD2. Unmatched junction bases numbered 4, after V lost 5 bases and J lost 5 bases. Per the germline V gene, CDR1 is WSHSY and CDR2 is SAAADI. CDR3 length: 15 amino acids. CDR3 bases: TGCGCCAGCAGTACCGGGACTAGCGGGAGTGAGACCCAGTACTTC. It translates to CASSTGTSGSETQYF.

V gene TRBV3-1 combines with J gene TRBJ2-5; TRBD1 matches at 8 bases. CDR1 LGHDT and CDR2 YNNKEL come from the germline V gene (reference sequence). V dropped 4 bases and J dropped 5; count of bases not matched to a gene: 12. There are 16 residues in the CDR3. CDR3 nucleotides: TGTGCCAGCAGCCCCGGAGGCAGGGGGCAGAGGGAGACCCAGTACTTC. Protein sequence: CASSPGGRGQRETQYF.

The gene calls are TRBV20-1 and TRBJ2-7; D is undetermined. With 7 bases removed from V and 0 bases from J, the gap between germline ends came to 13 bases. The CDR3 is 13 amino acids. Germline V CDR1 and CDR2: DFQATT, SNEGSKA (reference sequence). CDR3: CSVSPGRSYEQYF. The CDR3 nucleotides are TGCAGTGTCAGTCCCGGCCGCTCCTACGAGCAGTACTTC.

The rearrangement uses TRBV10-3 and TRBJ1-4; D remains unclear. The germline V and J ends were trimmed by 2 bases and 10 bases, with 17 bases remaining between them. Germline loops: CDR1 ENHRY, CDR2 SYGVKD. This CDR3 region has 15 residues. The chain's CDR3 is CAISETSRSSGKLFF. As DNA, the CDR3 is TGTGCCATCAGTGAGACGTCAAGGAGCTCTGGAAAACTGTTTTTT.

The rearrangement joins TRBV6-2 or TRBV6-3 to TRBJ1-2, with D maybe TRBD1 (5 bases). V was cut by 4 bases and J by 7 bases, with 16 bases left in between. This CDR3 is 14 amino acids long. Germline values: CDR1 MNHEY, CDR2 SVGEGT. CDR3 region: CASSSRDGLPGYTF. The CDR3 DNA reads TGTGCCAGCAGTTCCCGGGACGGCCTGCCTGGCTACACCTTC.

The CDR3 sequence: CATSRSTGSNQPQHF. The CDR3 nucleotides are TGTGCCACCAGCAGATCCACAGGGAGCAATCAGCCCCAGCATTTT. The genes are TRBV15 and TRBJ1-5; tentatively, D is TRBD1 (6 bases). V lost 2 bases to trimming and J lost 1 base, with 9 bases between them. CDR1 and CDR2 (germline): LNHNV, YYDKDF (reference sequence). This CDR3 is built from 15 residues.

The gene calls are TRBV2 and TRBJ2-7, with 11 nucleotides matching TRBD1. The V segment lost 2 bases and the J segment 6 bases; nucleotides outside the gene matches: 6. Germline values: CDR1 SNHLY, CDR2 FYNNEI. CDR3 length: 15 amino acids. The CDR3 protein is CASSELGQGASEQYF. The CDR3 nucleotides are TGTGCCAGCAGTGAACTAGGACAGGGGGCGAGCGAGCAGTACTTC.